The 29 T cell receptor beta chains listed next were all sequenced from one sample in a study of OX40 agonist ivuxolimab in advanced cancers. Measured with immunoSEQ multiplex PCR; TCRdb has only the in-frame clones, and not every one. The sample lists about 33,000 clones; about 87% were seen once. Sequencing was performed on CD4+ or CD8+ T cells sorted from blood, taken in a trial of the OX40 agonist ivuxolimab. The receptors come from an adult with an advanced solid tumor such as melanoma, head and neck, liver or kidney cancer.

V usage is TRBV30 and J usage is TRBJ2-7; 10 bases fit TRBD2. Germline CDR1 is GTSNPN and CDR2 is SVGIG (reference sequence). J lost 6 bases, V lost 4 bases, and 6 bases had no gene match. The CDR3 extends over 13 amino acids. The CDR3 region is CAWIRTSGGEQYF. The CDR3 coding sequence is TGTGCCTGGATTCGGACTAGCGGAGGCGAGCAGTACTTC.

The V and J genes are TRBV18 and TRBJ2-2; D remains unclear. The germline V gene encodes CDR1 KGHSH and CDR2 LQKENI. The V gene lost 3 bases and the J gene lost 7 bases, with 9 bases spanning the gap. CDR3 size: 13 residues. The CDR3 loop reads CASSPVQIGELFF. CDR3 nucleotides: TGTGCCAGCTCACCGGTGCAAATCGGGGAGCTGTTTTTT.

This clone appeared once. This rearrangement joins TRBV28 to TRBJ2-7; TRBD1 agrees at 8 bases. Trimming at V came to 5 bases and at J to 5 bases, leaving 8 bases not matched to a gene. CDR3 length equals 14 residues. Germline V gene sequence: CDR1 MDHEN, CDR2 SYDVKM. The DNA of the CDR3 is TGTGCCAGCAGTCACAGGACAGGGCTACACGAGCAGTACTTC. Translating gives CASSHRTGLHEQYF.

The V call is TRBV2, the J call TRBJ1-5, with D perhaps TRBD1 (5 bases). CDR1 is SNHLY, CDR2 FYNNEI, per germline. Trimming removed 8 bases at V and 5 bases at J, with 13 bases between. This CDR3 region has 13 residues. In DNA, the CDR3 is TGTGCCAGCGGAGGGGACCCGGATCAGCCCCAGCATTTT. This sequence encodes CASGGDPDQPQHF.

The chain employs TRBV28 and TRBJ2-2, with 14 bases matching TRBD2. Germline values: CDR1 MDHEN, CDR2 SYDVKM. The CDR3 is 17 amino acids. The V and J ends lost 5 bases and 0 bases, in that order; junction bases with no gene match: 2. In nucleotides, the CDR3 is TGTGCCAGCAGTCCGACTAGCGGGAGGGCGAACACCGGGGAGCTGTTTTTT. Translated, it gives CASSPTSGRANTGELFF.

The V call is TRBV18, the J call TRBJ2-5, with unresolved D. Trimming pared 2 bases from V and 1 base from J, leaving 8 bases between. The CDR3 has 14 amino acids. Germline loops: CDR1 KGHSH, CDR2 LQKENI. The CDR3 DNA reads TGTGCCAGCTCACCAACATCCAGCCAAGAGACCCAGTACTTC. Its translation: CASSPTSSQETQYF.

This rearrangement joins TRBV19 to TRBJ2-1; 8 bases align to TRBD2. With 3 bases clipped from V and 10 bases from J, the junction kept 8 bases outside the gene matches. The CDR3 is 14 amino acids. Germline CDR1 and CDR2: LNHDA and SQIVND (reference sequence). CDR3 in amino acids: CASSIWRGEAEQFF. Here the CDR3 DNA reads TGTGCCAGTAGTATTTGGCGGGGGGAAGCCGAGCAGTTCTTC.

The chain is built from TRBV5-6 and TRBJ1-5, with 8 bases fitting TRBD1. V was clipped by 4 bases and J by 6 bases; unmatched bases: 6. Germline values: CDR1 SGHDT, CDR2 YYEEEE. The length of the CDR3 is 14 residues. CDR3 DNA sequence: TGTGCCAGCAGCCTCGGACAGGGTCGTCAGCCCCAGCATTTT. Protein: CASSLGQGRQPQHF.

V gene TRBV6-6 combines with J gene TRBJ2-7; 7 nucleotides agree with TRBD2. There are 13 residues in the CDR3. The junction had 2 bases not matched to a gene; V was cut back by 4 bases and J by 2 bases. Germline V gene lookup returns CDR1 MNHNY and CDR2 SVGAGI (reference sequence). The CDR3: CASSFREAYEQYF. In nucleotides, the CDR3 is TGTGCCAGCAGTTTCCGGGAGGCCTACGAGCAGTACTTC.

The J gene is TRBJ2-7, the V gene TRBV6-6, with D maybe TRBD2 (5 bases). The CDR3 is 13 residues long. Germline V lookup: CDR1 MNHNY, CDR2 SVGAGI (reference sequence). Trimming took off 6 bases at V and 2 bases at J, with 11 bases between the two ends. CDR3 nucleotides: TGTGCCAGCAGGGGGAGTAACACCTACGAGCAGTACTTC. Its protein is CASRGSNTYEQYF.

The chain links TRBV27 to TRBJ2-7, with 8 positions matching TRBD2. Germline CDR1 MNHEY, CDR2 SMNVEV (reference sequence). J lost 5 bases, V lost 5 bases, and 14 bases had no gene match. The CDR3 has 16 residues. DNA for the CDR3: TGTGCCAGCAGTCCCCTCGGGGGGGCTCTTACCAACGAGCAGTACTTC. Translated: CASSPLGGALTNEQYF.

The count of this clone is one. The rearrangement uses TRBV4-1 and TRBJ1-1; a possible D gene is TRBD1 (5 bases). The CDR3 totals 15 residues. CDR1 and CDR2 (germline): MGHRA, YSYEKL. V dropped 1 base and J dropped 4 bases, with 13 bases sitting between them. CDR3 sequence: CASSQGVLGRTEAFF. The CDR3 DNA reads TGCGCCAGCAGCCAAGGTGTCCTGGGGCGCACTGAAGCTTTCTTT.

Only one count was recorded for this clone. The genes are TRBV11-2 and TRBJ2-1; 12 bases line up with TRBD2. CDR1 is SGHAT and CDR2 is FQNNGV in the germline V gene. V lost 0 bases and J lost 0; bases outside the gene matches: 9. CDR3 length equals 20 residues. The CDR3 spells CASSLEPSGRAGSSYNEQFF. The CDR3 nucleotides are TGTGCCAGCAGCTTAGAGCCTAGCGGGAGGGCCGGGAGCTCCTACAATGAGCAGTTCTTC.

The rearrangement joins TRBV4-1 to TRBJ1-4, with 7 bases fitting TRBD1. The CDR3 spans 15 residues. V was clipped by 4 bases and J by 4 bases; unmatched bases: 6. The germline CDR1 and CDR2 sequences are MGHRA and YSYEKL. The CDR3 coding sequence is TGCGCCAGCAGCCTACTGGGACAGATTAATGAAAAACTGTTTTTT. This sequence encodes CASSLLGQINEKLFF.

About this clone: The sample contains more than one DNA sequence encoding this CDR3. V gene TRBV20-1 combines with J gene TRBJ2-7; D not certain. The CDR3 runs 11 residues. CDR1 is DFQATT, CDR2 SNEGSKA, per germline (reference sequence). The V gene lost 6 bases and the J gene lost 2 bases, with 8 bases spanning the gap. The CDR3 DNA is TGCAGTGCAGGAGTCACCTACGAGCAGTACTTC. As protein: CSAGVTYEQYF.

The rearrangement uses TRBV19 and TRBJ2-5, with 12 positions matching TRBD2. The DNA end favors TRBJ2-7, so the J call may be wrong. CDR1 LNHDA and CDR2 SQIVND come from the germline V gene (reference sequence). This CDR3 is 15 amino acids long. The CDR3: CASSTTSGRTYEQYF. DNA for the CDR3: TGTGCCAGTAGTACTACTAGCGGGAGGACCTACGAGCAGTACTTC.

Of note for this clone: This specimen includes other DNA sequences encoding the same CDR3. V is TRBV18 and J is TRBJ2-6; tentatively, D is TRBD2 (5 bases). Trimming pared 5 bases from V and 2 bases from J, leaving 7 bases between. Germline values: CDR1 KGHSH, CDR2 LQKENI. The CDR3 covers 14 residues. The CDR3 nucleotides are TGTGCCAGCTCAAGAGGGCCTGGGGCCAACGTCCTGACTTTC. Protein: CASSRGPGANVLTF.

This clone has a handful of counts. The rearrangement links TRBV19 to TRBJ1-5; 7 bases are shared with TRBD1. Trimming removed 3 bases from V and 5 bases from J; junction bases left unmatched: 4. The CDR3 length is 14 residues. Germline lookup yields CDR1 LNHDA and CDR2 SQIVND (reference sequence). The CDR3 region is CASSMAQGDQPQHF. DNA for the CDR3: TGTGCCAGTAGTATGGCCCAGGGGGATCAGCCCCAGCATTTT.

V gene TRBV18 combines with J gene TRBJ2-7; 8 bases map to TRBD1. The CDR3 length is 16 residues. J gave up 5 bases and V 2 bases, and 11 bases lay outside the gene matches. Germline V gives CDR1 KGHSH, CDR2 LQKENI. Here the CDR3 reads CASSPTSTGGYDEQYF. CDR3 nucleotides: TGTGCCAGCTCACCAACATCAACAGGGGGGTATGACGAGCAGTACTTC.

The CDR3 here is CASSSGGIGDTQYF. The CDR3 DNA sequence: TGCGCCAGCAGTAGCGGGGGGATCGGGGATACGCAGTATTTT. J is TRBJ2-3 and V is TRBV5-1, with 10 positions matching TRBD2. Germline V gene data show CDR1 as SGHRS and CDR2 as YFSETQ. The V segment lost 5 bases and the J segment 6 bases; nucleotides outside the gene matches: 6. The CDR3 spans 14 residues.

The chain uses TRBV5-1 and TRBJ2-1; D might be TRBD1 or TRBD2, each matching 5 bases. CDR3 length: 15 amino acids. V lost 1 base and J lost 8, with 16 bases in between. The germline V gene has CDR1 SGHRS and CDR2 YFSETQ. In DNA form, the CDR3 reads TGCGCCAGCAGCTTGTCTGCAGGGACGAAGTATGAGCAGTTCTTC. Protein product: CASSLSAGTKYEQFF. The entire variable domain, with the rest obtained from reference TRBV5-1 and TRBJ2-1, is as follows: KAGVTQTPRYLIKTRGQQVTLSCSPISGHRSVSWYQQTPGQGLQFLFEYFSETQRNKGNFPGRFSGRQFSNSRSEMNVSTLELGDSALYLCASSLSAGTKYEQFFGPGTRLTVL.

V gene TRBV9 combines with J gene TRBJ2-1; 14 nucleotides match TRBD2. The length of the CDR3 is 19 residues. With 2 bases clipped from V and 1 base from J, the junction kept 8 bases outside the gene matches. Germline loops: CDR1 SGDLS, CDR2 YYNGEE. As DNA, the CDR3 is TGTGCCAGCAGCGTGGGGACTAGCGGGAGTGGTAAGTCCTACAATGAGCAGTTCTTC. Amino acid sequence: CASSVGTSGSGKSYNEQFF.

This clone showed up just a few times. CDR3 coding DNA: TGTGCCAGCAGTTACCAGGGGGCAACTGAAGCTTTCTTT. Amino acids: CASSYQGATEAFF. The rearrangement links TRBV25-1 to TRBJ1-1; 8 positions agree with TRBD1. Trimming cost V 5 bases and J 5 bases; bases outside gene matches: 4. This CDR3 has 13 amino acids. In germline, CDR1 is MGHDK, CDR2 SYGVNS.

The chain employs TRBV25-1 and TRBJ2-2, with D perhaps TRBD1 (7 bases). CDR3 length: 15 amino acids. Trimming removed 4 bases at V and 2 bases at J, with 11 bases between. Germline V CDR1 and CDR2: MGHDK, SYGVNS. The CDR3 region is CASSGQGLNTGELFF. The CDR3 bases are TGTGCCAGCAGTGGACAGGGACTCAACACCGGGGAGCTGTTTTTT.

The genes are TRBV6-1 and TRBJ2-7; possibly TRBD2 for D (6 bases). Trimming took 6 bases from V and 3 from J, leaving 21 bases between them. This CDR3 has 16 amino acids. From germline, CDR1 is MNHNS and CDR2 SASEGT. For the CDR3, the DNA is TGTGCCAGCAGGGAAAGGGGTGGGACTCGAGACTACGAGCAGTACTTC. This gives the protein CASRERGGTRDYEQYF.

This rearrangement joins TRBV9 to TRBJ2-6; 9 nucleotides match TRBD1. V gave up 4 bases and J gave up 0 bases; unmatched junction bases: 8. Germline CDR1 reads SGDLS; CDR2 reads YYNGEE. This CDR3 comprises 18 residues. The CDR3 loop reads CASSPVGGQGSGANVLTF. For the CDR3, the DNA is TGTGCCAGCAGCCCAGTGGGGGGACAGGGCTCTGGGGCCAACGTCCTGACTTTC. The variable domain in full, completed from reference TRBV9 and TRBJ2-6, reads DSGVTQTPKHLITATGQRVTLRCSPRSGDLSVYWYQQSLDQGLQFLIQYYNGEERAKGNILERFSAQQFPDLHSELNLSSLELGDSALYFCASSPVGGQGSGANVLTFGAGSRLTVL.

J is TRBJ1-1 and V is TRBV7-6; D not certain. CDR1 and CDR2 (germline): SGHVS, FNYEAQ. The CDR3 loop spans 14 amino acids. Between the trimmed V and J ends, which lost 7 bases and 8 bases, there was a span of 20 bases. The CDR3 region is CASTQRMGQTEAFF. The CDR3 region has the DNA TGTGCCAGCACCCAAAGGATGGGCCAGACCGAAGCTTTCTTT.

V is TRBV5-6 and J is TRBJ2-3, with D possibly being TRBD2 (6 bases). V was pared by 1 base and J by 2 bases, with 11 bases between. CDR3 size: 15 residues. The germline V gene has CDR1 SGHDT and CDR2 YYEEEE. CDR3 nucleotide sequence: TGTGCCAGCAGCTTGCCGGGAGCCAACACAGATACGCAGTATTTT. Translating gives CASSLPGANTDTQYF.

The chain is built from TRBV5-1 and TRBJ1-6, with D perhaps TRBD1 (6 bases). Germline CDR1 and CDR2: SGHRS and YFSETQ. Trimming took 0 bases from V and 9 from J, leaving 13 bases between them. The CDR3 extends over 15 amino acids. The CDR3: CASSLGTVFGSPLHF. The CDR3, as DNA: TGCGCCAGCAGCTTGGGGACAGTATTTGGTTCACCCCTCCACTTT.